The subject of this entry is one TCR delta chain. This specimen belongs to a study of gamma-delta T cells after stem cell transplantation. V trimming: 0 bases; J trimming: 3 bases; junction bases outside the gene matches: 12. This CDR3 spans 19 amino acids. CDR1 and CDR2 (germline): GEAIGNYY, EKD. With CATT, TCRdb re-called clones from the RT-PCR reads. The table includes under 2,000 delta-chain clones, approximately 15% detected once. Sequencing was carried out using gamma-delta T cells. This chain connects TRDV2 to TRDJ1; 13 bases are shared with TRDD3. This clonotype was obtained from a human donor. It is not recorded whose cells these are; they may come from a transplant donor. This chain's CDR3 is CACDTVTGGYVPLADKLIF. The CDR3 DNA follows: TGTGCCTGTGACACCGTTACTGGGGGATACGTTCCGTTGGCCGATAAACTCATCTTT.